This T cell receptor beta chain was identified in a study of sequential checkpoint blockade in melanoma. This sample's treatment: randomized to nivolumab then ipilimumab (arm A) or the reverse (arm B). The length of the CDR3 is 13 residues. The V and J ends lost 6 bases and 0 bases respectively, with 11 bases between them. CDR1 and CDR2 (germline): GTSNPN, SVGIG (reference sequence). The repertoire was sequenced with immunoSEQ multiplex PCR; TCRdb's copy has only in-frame clones and lacks some. Among approximately 19,000 clones listed, about 28% were seen once. This clone was recorded a few times. The clonotype was recovered from a human donor with melanoma. The chain is built from TRBV30 and TRBJ1-1; weak D call: TRBD1 (6 bases). Source: tumor tissue (inferred from file names), taken from a patient given nivolumab and ipilimumab in sequence. The CDR3 region has the DNA TGTGCCTGCGGTGGGGGCATGAACACTGAAGCTTTCTTT. The encoded protein is CACGGGMNTEAFF.